A single sample gave rise to the 25 T cell receptor beta chains below, sequenced in a study of shared clonotypes between healthy human individuals. Sequenced by immunoSEQ multiplex PCR; TCRdb stores in-frame clones only, minus some. The data show more than 2 million clones, 95% seen once. Sample: naive CD4+ T cells sorted from blood. The subset here: CD45RA+ positively selected. These receptors all stem from a man younger than 35 in good health.

The chain links TRBV6-6 to TRBJ1-2; 9 bases are a match to TRBD1. The CDR3 is 15 amino acids. Unmatched junction bases numbered 6, after V lost 6 bases and J lost 1 base. CDR1 and CDR2 from the germline V gene are MNHNY and SVGAGI (reference sequence). Written as DNA, the CDR3 is TGTGCCAGCAGCCGCGGACAGGGGAGTAACTATGGCTACACCTTC. Its protein product is CASSRGQGSNYGYTF.

This chain connects TRBV18 to TRBJ2-6, with unresolved D. CDR1 KGHSH and CDR2 LQKENI come from the germline V gene. V was cut by 2 bases and J by 2 bases, with 7 bases left in between. The CDR3 is 15 residues long. The CDR3 here is CASSPLPAGANVLTF. CDR3 DNA sequence: TGTGCCAGCTCACCATTACCAGCTGGGGCCAACGTCCTGACTTTC.

This clone was found a few times. This rearrangement joins TRBV18 to TRBJ1-1; D remains ambiguous. Germline-derived CDR1 and CDR2 are KGHSH and LQKENI. The ends were cut back, 8 bases at V and 5 bases at J, with 12 bases in the middle. The CDR3 runs to 12 residues. This CDR3 reads CASPGIRTEAFF. As DNA, the CDR3 is TGTGCCAGCCCGGGTATAAGGACTGAAGCTTTCTTT.

This chain connects TRBV29-1 to TRBJ2-7; 8 bases are a match to TRBD1. Looked up from germline, CDR1 is SQVTM and CDR2 is ANQGSEA. V was pared by 6 bases and J by 0 bases, with 7 bases of the junction left unmatched. This CDR3 is built from 14 residues. The CDR3 here is CSVLRGTGSYEQYF. In nucleotides, the CDR3 is TGCAGCGTCCTTCGGGGGACAGGCTCCTACGAGCAGTACTTC.

CDR3 sequence (DNA): TGTGCCAGCAAGTCCGGGACAACGAGCAATCAGCCCCAGCATTTT. Its protein product is CASKSGTTSNQPQHF. The chain employs TRBV7-9 and TRBJ1-5, with TRBD1 as a possible D gene (6 bases). Germline V gene data show CDR1 as SEHNR and CDR2 as FQNEAQ (reference sequence). The CDR3 is 15 amino acids. Trimming shortened V by 7 bases and J by 1 base, and 14 bases separated the two germline ends.

The chain couples TRBV28 to TRBJ2-1; 8 bases map to TRBD1. Looked up from germline, CDR1 is MDHEN and CDR2 is SYDVKM. The CDR3 contains 16 residues. With V trimmed by 2 bases and J by 8 bases, 11 bases remained unmatched. The chain's CDR3 is CASSLRGQDRVDEQFF. DNA for the CDR3: TGTGCCAGCAGTTTAAGGGGACAGGACCGTGTAGATGAGCAGTTCTTC.

The chain recombines TRBV4-1 with TRBJ1-5; 9 bases fit TRBD1. This CDR3 has 18 amino acids. V was pared by 0 bases and J by 9 bases, with 15 bases of the junction left unmatched. CDR1 is MGHRA and CDR2 is YSYEKL in the germline V gene. The CDR3 reads CASSQDWGEQGARRPQHF. For the CDR3, the DNA is TGCGCCAGCAGCCAAGATTGGGGTGAACAGGGGGCGCGGCGGCCCCAGCATTTT.

This rearrangement joins TRBV11-2 to TRBJ2-5; 8 nucleotides align to TRBD1. CDR3 length: 17 amino acids. Per germline, CDR1 SGHAT and CDR2 FQNNGV. V trimming: 5 bases; J trimming: 4 bases; junction bases outside the gene matches: 15. CDR3 residues: CASSPSGNRGIGETQYF. Written as DNA, the CDR3 is TGTGCCAGCAGCCCAAGTGGGAACAGGGGGATTGGAGAGACCCAGTACTTC. The full variable domain, with the rest looked up from reference TRBV11-2 and TRBJ2-5, is EAGVAQSPRYKIIEKRQSVAFWCNPISGHATLYWYQQILGQGPKLLIQFQNNGVVDDSQLPKDRFSAERLKGVDSTLKIQPAKLEDSAVYLCASSPSGNRGIGETQYFGPGTRLLVL.

This clone appeared once. This rearrangement joins TRBV5-4 to TRBJ1-2; D is possibly TRBD1 (5 bases). The CDR3 totals 16 residues. The germline CDR1 and CDR2 sequences are SGHNT and YYREEE (reference sequence). Trimming pared 5 bases from V and 4 bases from J, leaving 21 bases between. The CDR3 sequence: CASSKDSPLGGYGYTF. The DNA of the CDR3 is TGTGCCAGCAGTAAAGACAGCCCCTTGGGGGGCTATGGCTACACCTTC.

The rearrangement joins TRBV4-1 to TRBJ1-4; D is perhaps TRBD1 (5 bases). V was clipped by 1 base and J by 8 bases, with 14 bases between them. The CDR3 sequence is 15 residues long. Germline CDR1 MGHRA, CDR2 YSYEKL. The CDR3 protein is CASSQVAGILEKLFF. The CDR3 DNA sequence: TGCGCCAGCAGCCAAGTGGCAGGGATATTGGAAAAACTGTTTTTT.

The chain combines TRBV5-6 with TRBJ2-5; no clear D. Trimming stripped 0 bases from V and 1 base from J, with 10 bases between. The CDR3 runs 15 residues. Germline V gene sequence: CDR1 SGHDT, CDR2 YYEEEE. The CDR3 nucleotides are TGTGCCAGCAGCTTGGCCTCAGGAGCCCAAGAGACCCAGTACTTC. Protein sequence: CASSLASGAQETQYF.

The J gene is TRBJ1-5, the V gene TRBV5-4; 10 positions agree with TRBD1. Unmatched junction bases numbered 2, after V lost 0 bases and J lost 2 bases. The CDR3 consists of 16 residues. Germline V CDR1 and CDR2: SGHNT, YYREEE (reference sequence). CDR3 loop: CASSLAGTGGNQPQHF. Written as DNA, the CDR3 is TGTGCCAGCAGCTTGGCTGGGACAGGGGGCAATCAGCCCCAGCATTTT.

V is TRBV30 and J is TRBJ2-2; D is undetermined. The germline V gene has CDR1 GTSNPN and CDR2 SVGIG (reference sequence). The CDR3 consists of 14 residues. With 3 bases removed from V and 4 bases from J, the gap between germline ends came to 12 bases. As DNA, the CDR3 is TGTGCCTGGAGAGATTACACCCGCACCGGGGAGCTGTTTTTT. Protein: CAWRDYTRTGELFF.

The chain employs TRBV10-3 and TRBJ1-4; 7 bases agree with TRBD1. V gave up 3 bases and J gave up 8 bases; unmatched junction bases: 9. The CDR3 sequence is 15 residues long. Germline CDR1 reads ENHRY; CDR2 reads SYGVKD. The CDR3 here is CAISEGAQGGEKLFF. The CDR3 DNA sequence: TGTGCCATCAGTGAAGGAGCCCAGGGGGGGGAAAAACTGTTTTTT.

The chain carries TRBV6-6 and TRBJ1-5; the D is unclear. V was pared by 4 bases and J by 2 bases, with 12 bases between. The CDR3 contains 15 residues. From germline, CDR1 is MNHNY and CDR2 SVGAGI (reference sequence). The DNA of the CDR3 is TGTGCCAGCAGTTTAGCAGACTGGGGCAATCAGCCCCAGCATTTT. Encoded protein: CASSLADWGNQPQHF.

The CDR3 here is CASSAPPNQPQHF. CDR3 in DNA: TGTGCCAGCAGTGCTCCCCCCAATCAGCCCCAGCATTTT. V usage is TRBV28 and J usage is TRBJ1-5; no definite D call. The V end was cut by 5 bases, the J end by 3 bases, with 8 bases between. This CDR3 region has 13 residues. Germline-derived CDR1 and CDR2 are MDHEN and SYDVKM.

V usage is TRBV29-1 and J usage is TRBJ2-7; D is undetermined. The ends were cut back, 4 bases at V and 0 bases at J, with 10 bases in the middle. CDR1 is SQVTM, CDR2 ANQGSEA, per germline. CDR3 length: 13 amino acids. CDR3 sequence (DNA): TGCAGCGTTGTAGGGCTAAGCTCCTACGAGCAGTACTTC. It encodes CSVVGLSSYEQYF.

The CDR3 sequence: CASSLTGETQYF. CDR3 bases: TGTGCCAGCAGCTTGACCGGGGAGACCCAGTACTTC. This chain uses TRBV28 with TRBJ2-5; D remains unclear. V lost 6 bases and J lost 5, with 10 bases in between. Germline V gene sequence: CDR1 MDHEN, CDR2 SYDVKM. The CDR3 covers 12 residues.

The V gene is TRBV6-1, the J gene TRBJ1-4, with a possible D match to TRBD1 (6 bases). V was trimmed by 11 bases and J by 7 bases, leaving 23 bases between them. The CDR3 extends over 15 amino acids. Germline CDR1 reads MNHNS; CDR2 reads SASEGT. CDR3 region: CASSPTGGLSEKLFF. DNA for the CDR3: TGTGCCTCATCACCCACCGGGGGGCTAAGTGAAAAACTGTTTTTT.

The chain combines TRBV5-1 with TRBJ1-2; D is undetermined. The V gene lost 4 bases and the J gene lost 4 bases, with 8 bases spanning the gap. This CDR3 spans 12 amino acids. In germline, CDR1 is SGHRS, CDR2 YFSETQ. CDR3 DNA sequence: TGCGCCAGCAGCGGCAACGTCTATGGCTACACCTTC. Residues: CASSGNVYGYTF.

The chain links TRBV6-6 to TRBJ2-7; D unresolved. Trimming took off 0 bases at V and 2 bases at J, with 5 bases between the two ends. Germline V gene sequence: CDR1 MNHNY, CDR2 SVGAGI (reference sequence). This CDR3 spans 13 amino acids. This chain's CDR3 is CASSYSVAYEQYF. The CDR3 nucleotides read TGTGCCAGCAGTTACTCCGTTGCCTACGAGCAGTACTTC.

The chain joins TRBV11-2 to TRBJ2-1, with D uncertain. Per germline, CDR1 SGHAT and CDR2 FQNNGV. The CDR3 runs to 14 residues. Trimming cost V 1 base and J 5 bases, with 9 bases left between them. The CDR3 DNA reads TGTGCCAGCAGCTTAGGGATCTTTAACAATGAGCAGTTCTTC. It codes for CASSLGIFNNEQFF.

The chain joins TRBV5-1 to TRBJ2-7; 7 bases align to TRBD2. J lost 2 bases, V lost 9 bases, and 20 bases had no gene match. CDR3 length: 17 residues. Germline V gene lookup returns CDR1 SGHRS and CDR2 YFSETQ. CDR3 protein: CATSGGGLLDGPYEQYF. DNA for the CDR3: TGCGCCACCTCGGGTGGGGGACTATTGGATGGCCCCTACGAGCAGTACTTC.

The rearrangement uses TRBV4-1 and TRBJ2-7; possibly TRBD2 for D (5 bases). CDR3 length: 16 amino acids. In germline, CDR1 is MGHRA, CDR2 YSYEKL. V shed 0 bases and J shed 2 bases, with 14 bases lying between them. Here the CDR3 DNA reads TGCGCCAGCAGCCAAGAAGCTTACGGAGGCACCTACGAGCAGTACTTC. Translation: CASSQEAYGGTYEQYF.

The rearrangement links TRBV5-1 to TRBJ2-7; 7 bases fit TRBD1. In germline, CDR1 is SGHRS, CDR2 YFSETQ. V was clipped by 3 bases and J by 6 bases; unmatched bases: 12. This CDR3 region has 15 residues. Here the CDR3 reads CASSWKQGSLGEQYF. Written as DNA, the CDR3 is TGCGCCAGCAGCTGGAAACAGGGGTCCTTAGGCGAGCAGTACTTC. The full variable domain, completed using reference TRBV5-1 and TRBJ2-7, is KAGVTQTPRYLIKTRGQQVTLSCSPISGHRSVSWYQQTPGQGLQFLFEYFSETQRNKGNFPGRFSGRQFSNSRSEMNVSTLELGDSALYLCASSWKQGSLGEQYFGPGTRLTVT.